This TCR beta chain was retrieved from a study of T cells in Graves' hyperthyroidism and ophthalmopathy. Findings of the study overall: Most thyroid clonotypes that were expanded above 0.001 also turned up in blood.

Amplification of TCR beta CDR3 regions used RNA as the template. The HTBI primer set was used in a first-round RT-PCR of the TCR CDR3. TCRdb recomputed calls from the multiplex PCR reads with MiXCR, one row per CDR3 protein. The sample lists about 640,000 distinct CDR3 sequences, about 14% seen once, with under 15% in the top ten. This clonotype has a handful of counts. The antigen is unknown. The junction departs from germline at one end; a sequencing error may be responsible. Sequences were obtained from blood. The TCR was taken from a woman aged 45-59 years with Graves' ophthalmopathy.

In nucleotides, the CDR3 is TGTTCCAGCAGCTCCCCCCGGGGGTACAATTCACCCCTCCACTTT. It translates to CSSSSPRGYNSPLHF. The chain is built from TRBV7-9 and TRBJ1-6; D possibly corresponds to TRBD1 (5 bases). The germline V gene encodes CDR1 SEHNR and CDR2 FQNEAQ (reference sequence). The CDR3 totals 15 residues.